This T cell receptor (beta chain) was observed in a study of blood T cell repertoires in COVID-19. Study in general: Italy, Spain and the United States were the sources of the convalescent and acute COVID-19 samples. Sources were T cells, B-cell-depleted T cells, or PBMCs; the material itself was cDNA or gDNA.

Per the study methods: Nucleated cell counts were estimated from reference gene primer amplification. Clones were sequenced by immunoSEQ multiplex PCR, and TCRdb holds only the in-frame ones, with some missing. V and J calls and clone size are copied from that table; D and trimming were computed from the DNA. Here the sample spans over 60,000 clones, about four fifths being singletons. V shed 1 base and J shed 5 bases, with 12 bases lying between them. The germline V gene encodes CDR1 SGHRS and CDR2 YFSETQ. CDR3 length: 14 residues. Sequenced sample: peripheral blood. V usage is TRBV5-1 and J usage is TRBJ2-5; the D is unclear. This receptor was identified in a human donor in a cohort sampled during active COVID-19. The CDR3 reads CASSLLPPSETQYF. The CDR3 DNA reads TGCGCCAGCAGCTTGTTGCCGCCTAGTGAGACCCAGTACTTC.